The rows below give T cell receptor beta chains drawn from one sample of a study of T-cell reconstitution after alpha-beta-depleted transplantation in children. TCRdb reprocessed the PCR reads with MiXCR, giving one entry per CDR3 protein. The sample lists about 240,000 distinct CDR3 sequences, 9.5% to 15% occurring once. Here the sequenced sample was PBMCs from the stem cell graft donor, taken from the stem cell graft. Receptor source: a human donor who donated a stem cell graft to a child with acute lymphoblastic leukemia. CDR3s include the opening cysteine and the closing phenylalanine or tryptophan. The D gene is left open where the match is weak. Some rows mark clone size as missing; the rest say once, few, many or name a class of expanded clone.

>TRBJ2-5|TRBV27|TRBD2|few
CASGPFAGGPKTQYF
TGTGCCAGCGGACCCTTCGCGGGAGGGCCAAAGACCCAGTACTTC
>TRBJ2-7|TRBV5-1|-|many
CASSPDSRSYEQYF
TGCGCCAGCAGCCCGGATAGCCGCTCCTACGAGCAGTACTTC
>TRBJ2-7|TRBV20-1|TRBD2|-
CSARDIVPSGRYEQYF
TGCAGTGCTAGAGATATCGTGCCTAGCGGGAGGTACGAGCAGTACTTC
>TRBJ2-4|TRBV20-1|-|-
CSARDPGGLAKNSQYF
TGCAGTGCTAGAGATCCAGGGGGGTTGGCCAAAAACAGTCAGTACTTC
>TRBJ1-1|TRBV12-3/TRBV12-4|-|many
CASSPLGGGTEAFF
TGTGCCAGCAGTCCCCTGGGTGGGGGCACTGAAGCTTTCTTT
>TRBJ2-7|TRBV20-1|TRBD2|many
CSAAGGEVSLREQYF
TGCAGTGCCGCGGGGGGCGAGGTATCTTTGCGCGAGCAGTACTTC
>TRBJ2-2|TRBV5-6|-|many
CASSFGPQPGYTGELFF
TGTGCCAGCAGCTTCGGACCGCAACCTGGGTACACCGGGGAGCTGTTTTTT
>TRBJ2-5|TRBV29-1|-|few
CSVEDGDQETQYF
TGCAGCGTTGAAGACGGGGACCAAGAGACCCAGTACTTC
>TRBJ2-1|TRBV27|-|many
CASSDPGQPLGEQFF
TGTGCCAGCAGCGACCCCGGACAGCCCCTCGGGGAGCAGTTCTTC
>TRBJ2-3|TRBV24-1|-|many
CATSDLQSTDTQYF
TGTGCCACCAGTGACCTCCAATCCACAGATACGCAGTATTTT
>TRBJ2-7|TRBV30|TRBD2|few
CAWAPGLAGDEQYF
TGTGCCTGGGCCCCGGGACTAGCGGGAGACGAGCAGTACTTC
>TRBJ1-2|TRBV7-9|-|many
CASGYGYTF
TGTGCCAGCGGCTATGGCTACACCTTC
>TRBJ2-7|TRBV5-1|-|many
CASSSRTDSYEQYF
TGCGCCAGCAGCAGCAGGACGGACTCCTACGAGCAGTACTTC
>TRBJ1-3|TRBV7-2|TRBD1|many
CASSLKRTGGRNTIYF
TGTGCCAGCAGCTTAAAGCGTACAGGGGGAAGAAACACCATATATTTT
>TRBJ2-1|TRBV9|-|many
CASSVGNNEQFF
TGTGCCAGCAGCGTTGGGAACAATGAGCAGTTCTTC
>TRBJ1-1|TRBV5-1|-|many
CASSLGTSANTEAFF
TGCGCCAGCAGCTTGGGTACGTCTGCGAACACTGAAGCTTTCTTT
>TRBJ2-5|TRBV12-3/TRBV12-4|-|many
CASSLGTGQETQYF
TGTGCCAGCAGTTTAGGGACGGGACAAGAGACCCAGTACTTC
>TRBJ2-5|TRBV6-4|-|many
CASSGRSQETQYF
TGTGCCAGCAGTGGGCGAAGCCAAGAGACCCAGTACTTC
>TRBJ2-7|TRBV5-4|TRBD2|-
CASSLSGAPSEQYF
TGTGCCAGCAGCTTGAGCGGGGCCCCCTCAGAGCAGTACTTC
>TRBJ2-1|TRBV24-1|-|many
CATSDPIRGNNEQFF
TGTGCCACCAGTGATCCTATCCGCGGGAACAATGAGCAGTTCTTC
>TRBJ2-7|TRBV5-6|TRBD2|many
CASSLSGGSPYEQYF
TGTGCCAGCAGCTTGAGCGGGGGCTCTCCCTACGAGCAGTACTTC
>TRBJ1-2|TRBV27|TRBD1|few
CASSSEPGQVLANYGYTF
TGTGCCAGCAGCTCAGAGCCGGGACAGGTTTTAGCTAACTATGGCTACACCTTC
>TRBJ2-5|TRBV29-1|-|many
CSVRGQVETQYF
TGCAGCGTTCGGGGCCAAGTGGAGACCCAGTACTTC
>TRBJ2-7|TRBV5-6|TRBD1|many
CASSGGTGIYEQYF
TGTGCCAGCAGCGGGGGGACAGGGATCTACGAGCAGTACTTC
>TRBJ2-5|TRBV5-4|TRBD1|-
CASSARDRGVETQYF
TGTGCCAGCAGCGCCCGGGACAGGGGTGTCGAGACCCAGTACTTC
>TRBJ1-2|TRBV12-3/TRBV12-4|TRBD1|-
CASSSPGTGLYGYTF
TGTGCCAGCAGTTCCCCCGGGACAGGGCTCTATGGCTACACCTTC
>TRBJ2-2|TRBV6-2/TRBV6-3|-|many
CASSLDTYTGELFF
TGTGCCAGCAGCCTCGACACCTACACCGGGGAGCTGTTTTTT
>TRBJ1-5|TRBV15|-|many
CATSSPLVGSQPQHF
TGTGCCACCAGCAGTCCCCTTGTGGGTAGTCAGCCCCAGCATTTT
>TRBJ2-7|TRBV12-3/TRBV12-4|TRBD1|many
CASSLPGTGGYEQYF
TGTGCCAGCAGTTTACCTGGGACAGGGGGCTACGAGCAGTACTTC
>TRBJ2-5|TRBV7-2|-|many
CASSLEAGRETQYF
TGTGCCAGCAGCTTAGAAGCAGGGCGGGAGACCCAGTACTTC
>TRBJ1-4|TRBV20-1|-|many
CSAQFYSRPEKLFF
TGCAGTGCTCAATTTTATAGCCGGCCGGAAAAACTGTTTTTT
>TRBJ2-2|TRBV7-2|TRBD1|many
CASSSDRGPFGELFF
TGTGCCAGCAGCTCCGACAGGGGGCCTTTCGGGGAGCTGTTTTTT
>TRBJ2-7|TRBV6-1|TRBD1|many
CAISGTGFYEQYF
TGTGCCATCTCCGGGACAGGTTTCTACGAGCAGTACTTC
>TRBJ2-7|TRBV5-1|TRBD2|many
CASSVRGLAGSHEQYF
TGCGCCAGCAGCGTAAGAGGACTAGCGGGATCCCACGAGCAGTACTTC
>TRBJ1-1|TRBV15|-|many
CATSRDKAGSTEAFF
TGTGCCACCAGCAGAGATAAGGCAGGCAGCACTGAAGCTTTCTTT
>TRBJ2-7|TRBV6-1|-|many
CASRPGSSYEQYF
TGTGCCAGCAGACCCGGTAGCTCCTACGAGCAGTACTTC
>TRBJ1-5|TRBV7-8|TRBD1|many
CASSLRDRASQPQHF
TGTGCCAGCAGCCTCCGGGACAGAGCGAGTCAGCCCCAGCATTTT
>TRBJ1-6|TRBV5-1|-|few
CASSLVTGSSYNSPLHF
TGCGCCAGCAGCTTGGTTACAGGGAGCTCCTATAATTCACCCCTCCACTTT
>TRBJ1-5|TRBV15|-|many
CATSRVRIDNQPQHF
TGTGCCACCAGCAGAGTTAGGATCGACAATCAGCCCCAGCATTTT
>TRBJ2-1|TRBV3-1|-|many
CASSPGIQGTDEQFF
TGTGCCAGCAGCCCCGGGATTCAGGGTACAGATGAGCAGTTCTTC
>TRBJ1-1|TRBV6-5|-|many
CASSYGQATEAFF
TGTGCCAGCAGTTACGGGCAGGCAACTGAAGCTTTCTTT
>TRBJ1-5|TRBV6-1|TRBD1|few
CASSDYRGGWNQPQHF
TGTGCCAGCAGTGACTACAGGGGCGGTTGGAATCAGCCCCAGCATTTT
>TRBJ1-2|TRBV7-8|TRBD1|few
CASSLKTTGGSYGYTF
TGTGCCAGCAGCCTGAAAACGACAGGGGGGAGCTATGGCTACACCTTC
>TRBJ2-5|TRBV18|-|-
CASSPVIGETQYF
TGTGCCAGCTCACCGGTAATCGGGGAGACCCAGTACTTC
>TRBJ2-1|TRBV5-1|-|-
CASSPGRASYNEQFF
TGCGCCAGCAGCCCCGGCAGAGCTTCCTACAATGAGCAGTTCTTC
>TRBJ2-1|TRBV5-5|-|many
CASSWRDQVNEQFF
TGTGCCAGCAGCTGGAGGGACCAGGTTAATGAGCAGTTCTTC
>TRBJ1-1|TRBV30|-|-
CAWSQENTEAFF
TGTGCCTGGAGCCAAGAGAACACTGAAGCTTTCTTT
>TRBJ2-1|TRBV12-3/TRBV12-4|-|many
CASSGDAGLYYNEQFF
TGTGCCAGCAGCGGTGATGCGGGGTTGTACTACAATGAGCAGTTCTTC
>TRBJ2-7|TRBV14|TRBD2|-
CASSHRTRPYEQYF
TGTGCCAGCAGCCACCGGACTAGGCCCTACGAGCAGTACTTC
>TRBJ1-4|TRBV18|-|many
CASSPTRGYEKLFF
TGTGCCAGCTCACCAACCCGGGGCTATGAAAAACTGTTTTTT
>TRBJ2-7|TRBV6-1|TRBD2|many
CASRAGTSGAYEQYF
TGTGCCAGCAGGGCCGGGACTAGCGGAGCCTACGAGCAGTACTTC
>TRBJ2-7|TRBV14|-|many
CASSQEGSYEQYF
TGTGCCAGCAGCCAAGAGGGCAGCTACGAGCAGTACTTC
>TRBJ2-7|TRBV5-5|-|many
CASSPQGATYEQYF
TGTGCCAGCAGCCCTCAAGGGGCTACCTACGAGCAGTACTTC